Presented here are 18 T cell receptor beta chains from one specimen sequenced in a study of identical twins. From the 5' RACE reads, TCRdb called clonotypes with MiXCR, one entry per CDR3 protein. This table has hundreds of thousands of distinct CDR3 sequences, approximately 6.1% appearing once. The sample was naive T cells sorted from blood. The receptors shown here come from a man aged 18 to 35 in good health.

This clonotype was observed many times. The chain employs TRBV20-1 and TRBJ2-1, with D tentatively TRBD1 (6 bases). Germline CDR1 is DFQATT and CDR2 is SNEGSKA (reference sequence). Trimming cost V 3 bases and J 2 bases, with 17 bases left between them. The CDR3 covers 16 residues. DNA of the CDR3: TGCAGTGCTAGTGGATTCGGGACACTCCCCTACAATGAGCAGTTCTTC. It yields the protein CSASGFGTLPYNEQFF.

The J gene is TRBJ2-2, the V gene TRBV9, with 8 bases identical to TRBD2. The J segment lost 4 bases and the V segment lost 0 bases, leaving 5 bases of the junction unmatched. The CDR3 loop spans 16 amino acids. CDR1 is SGDLS and CDR2 is YYNGEE in the germline V gene. The CDR3 nucleotides are TGTGCCAGCAGCGTAGCCCGACTAGCGCCCACCGGGGAGCTGTTTTTT. It encodes CASSVARLAPTGELFF.

The chain combines TRBV28 with TRBJ2-1, with a possible D match to TRBD2 (5 bases). The CDR3 has 15 amino acids. The V end was cut by 3 bases, the J end by 4 bases, with 13 bases between. Germline CDR1 is MDHEN and CDR2 is SYDVKM. CDR3 protein: CASSFRGLSYNEQFF. Written as DNA, the CDR3 is TGTGCCAGCAGTTTCCGAGGGCTAAGTTACAATGAGCAGTTCTTC.

This clonotype was counted only a few times. This chain joins TRBV7-9 and TRBJ1-5; D not resolved. CDR3 size: 12 residues. Trimming stripped 5 bases from V and 1 base from J, with 3 bases between. The V gene's germline CDR1 is SEHNR and CDR2 FQNEAQ (reference sequence). CDR3 residues: CASSKSNQPQHF. CDR3 bases: TGTGCCAGCAGCAAGAGCAATCAGCCCCAGCATTTT.

This clonotype turned up a few times. V and J are TRBV29-1 and TRBJ2-2, with D unclear. The CDR3 sequence is 12 residues long. Trimming removed 5 bases from V and 7 bases from J, with 11 bases in between. CDR1 and CDR2 from the germline V gene are SQVTM and ANQGSEA. CDR3 coding DNA: TGCAGCGTTCTGGAGACGGGCGGGGAGCTGTTTTTT. This translates into CSVLETGGELFF.

The J gene is TRBJ2-7, the V gene TRBV27; 10 bases are shared with TRBD2. Germline CDR1 reads MNHEY; CDR2 reads SMNVEV (reference sequence). CDR3 length equals 14 residues. J gave up 3 bases and V 3 bases, and 2 bases lay outside the gene matches. The CDR3 reads CASSFASGSYEQYF. The CDR3 DNA reads TGTGCCAGCAGTTTCGCTAGCGGGAGCTACGAGCAGTACTTC.

This clonotype was detected ten times or more. The chain combines TRBV27 with TRBJ2-7; D gene unclear. Trimming stripped 3 bases from V and 3 bases from J, with 6 bases between. Per germline, CDR1 MNHEY and CDR2 SMNVEV (reference sequence). The CDR3 sequence is 12 residues long. The CDR3 spells CASSFHGYEQYF. As DNA, the CDR3 is TGTGCCAGCAGTTTTCATGGCTACGAGCAGTACTTC.

The chain is built from TRBV20-1 and TRBJ2-5, with a possible D match to TRBD2 (5 bases). The CDR3 totals 13 residues. Germline values: CDR1 DFQATT, CDR2 SNEGSKA (reference sequence). V was shortened by 1 base and J by 6 bases, with 12 bases between the two germline ends. The CDR3 DNA is TGCAGTGCTAGAGGGGTGAGGGCCCAGACCCAGTACTTC. Its protein is CSARGVRAQTQYF.

This clonotype came up a few times. The chain carries TRBV20-1 and TRBJ2-7, with 8 bases lining up with TRBD2. Germline CDR1 is DFQATT and CDR2 is SNEGSKA (reference sequence). The CDR3 covers 15 residues. The J segment lost 4 bases and the V segment lost 3 bases, leaving 11 bases of the junction unmatched. CDR3 amino acids: CSASEPGLGSYEQYF. CDR3 bases: TGCAGTGCTAGTGAACCGGGACTAGGTTCTTACGAGCAGTACTTC.

V usage is TRBV27 and J usage is TRBJ2-2, with TRBD2 as a possible D gene (5 bases). This CDR3 region has 16 residues. Per germline, CDR1 MNHEY and CDR2 SMNVEV (reference sequence). V dropped 3 bases and J dropped 3 bases, with 14 bases sitting between them. CDR3 protein: CASSFSVFPDTGELFF. In nucleotides, the CDR3 is TGTGCCAGCAGTTTTAGCGTCTTCCCCGACACCGGGGAGCTGTTTTTT.

This sequence joins TRBV5-1 and TRBJ2-3; the D is unclear. The V and J ends lost 6 bases and 2 bases respectively, with 10 bases between them. The CDR3 is made up of 13 amino acids. Germline CDR1 SGHRS, CDR2 YFSETQ. CDR3 sequence: CASTHGSTDTQYF. Written as DNA, the CDR3 is TGCGCCAGCACACATGGATCCACAGATACGCAGTATTTT.

Many counts were recorded for this clonotype. For the CDR3, the DNA is TGTGCCAGCAGCTCCCCCCCAACAGGGCTCACAGATACGCAGTATTTT. Translating gives CASSSPPTGLTDTQYF. V usage is TRBV9 and J usage is TRBJ2-3, with TRBD1 as a possible D gene (6 bases). V lost 4 bases to trimming and J lost 2 bases, with 17 bases between them. Germline values: CDR1 SGDLS, CDR2 YYNGEE. The CDR3 has 16 residues. The entire variable domain, with the rest obtained from reference TRBV9 and TRBJ2-3, is as follows: DSGVTQTPKHLITATGQRVTLRCSPRSGDLSVYWYQQSLDQGLQFLIQYYNGEERAKGNILERFSAQQFPDLHSELNLSSLELGDSALYFCASSSPPTGLTDTQYFGPGTRLTVL.

This clonotype was detected only a few times. The chain employs TRBV7-9 and TRBJ2-5; TRBD1 might be the D (6 bases). Germline values: CDR1 SEHNR, CDR2 FQNEAQ (reference sequence). This CDR3 region has 15 residues. V gave up 0 bases and J gave up 5 bases, with 13 bases separating them. DNA for the CDR3: TGTGCCAGCAGCTTAGCGGTGGGGGCCCGGGAGACCCAGTACTTC. Protein: CASSLAVGARETQYF.

The rearrangement joins TRBV11-2 to TRBJ2-1, with 7 nucleotides matching TRBD2. V lost 5 bases and J lost 4; bases outside the gene matches: 17. CDR3 size: 18 residues. Germline V gives CDR1 SGHAT, CDR2 FQNNGV. CDR3 sequence reads: CASSPYLTSSVTYNEQFF. The CDR3 nucleotides are TGTGCCAGCAGCCCGTACTTGACTAGCTCCGTAACTTACAATGAGCAGTTCTTC.

V gene TRBV6-4 combines with J gene TRBJ1-1; 7 bases match TRBD1. V gave up 3 bases and J gave up 7 bases; unmatched junction bases: 11. The CDR3 is made up of 15 amino acids. CDR1 and CDR2 from the germline V gene are MRHNA and SNTAGT. DNA for the CDR3: TGTGCCAGCAGTGAGGGGGGGACGACAGGGAGTGAAGCTTTCTTT. It specifies CASSEGGTTGSEAFF.

This clonotype was recorded many times. V and J are TRBV5-1 and TRBJ2-3, with D perhaps TRBD1 or TRBD2 (5 bases each). Germline V gives CDR1 SGHRS, CDR2 YFSETQ. This CDR3 is 13 amino acids long. The germline V and J ends were trimmed by 4 bases and 4 bases, with 10 bases remaining between them. The CDR3 sequence is CASSSWDPDTQYF. Written as DNA, the CDR3 is TGCGCCAGCAGCAGTTGGGACCCAGATACGCAGTATTTT.

This clonotype was picked up many times. V is TRBV28 and J is TRBJ2-1, with 8 bases that match TRBD2. After removal of 6 bases from V and 6 bases from J, the junction contained 1 base not matched to a gene. Germline V gives CDR1 MDHEN, CDR2 SYDVKM. This CDR3 comprises 12 residues. For the CDR3, the DNA is TGTGCCAGCAGGGGGACTAGCAATGAGCAGTTCTTC. This translates into CASRGTSNEQFF.

Notes on this clonotype: This sequence may be a read error, since a much larger clone differs from it by one base. The rearrangement links TRBV11-2 to TRBJ2-4; a possible D gene is TRBD1 (6 bases). The CDR3 consists of 15 residues. Trimming removed 4 bases at V and 3 bases at J, with 13 bases between. Germline V lookup: CDR1 SGHAT, CDR2 FQNNGV. The CDR3 is CASSSITGRKNIQYF. The DNA for the CDR3 is TGTGCCAGCAGCTCAATAACAGGGCGCAAAAACATTCAGTACTTC.